This T cell receptor (beta chain) stems from a study of CD8 T cells in ankylosing spondylitis (dated by TCRdb to 2015 to 2018). For the study in its entirety: The study set out to find disease-linked TCR variants by profiling T cell receptor beta repertoires in ankylosing spondylitis patients and healthy donors. The whole study cohort included 108 healthy donors and about two dozen ankylosing spondylitis patients. Peripheral blood was sampled, and synovial fluid was also collected from ankylosing spondylitis patients.

The CDR3 goes from the cysteine to the phenylalanine over 12 residues. The read is trimmed to its CDR3 DNA, 36 bases read in frame from base 1. CDR1 SGHRS and CDR2 YFSETQ are derived from the germline V gene. A note on this clonotype: Its antigen target is currently unknown. Its ends do not fully match the called genes, so a read error is possible.

Sequencing was performed on an Illumina HiSeq 2500. Quantitative 5'-RACE with molecular barcodes was the method used to prepare the TCR beta libraries. Per the original workflow: A new computational method, built on a probabilistic model of VDJ rearrangement, was used to identify disease-linked TCR variants. TCRdb cleaned the public reads at Q25 with fastp, built clones with MiXCR and kept in-frame beta chains. Each record represents a unique CDR3 protein, reported with the most common genes and DNA among its rows. TCRdb's processing, not the authors' own work, is the source of the V and J calls. This sample has 310,000 or so distinct CDR3 sequences in its table, and roughly 20% of those were observed once. The top ten clones comprise less than 9.5% of the sample. What the work shows at the level of the full study, not this receptor alone: In peripheral blood, the disease-linked clones were found at relatively low frequencies and had a CD8+ phenotype. Some motif variants were previously reported in synovial fluid and blood of reactive arthritis patients, suggesting common disease-initiation mechanisms. According to the report, matched synovial fluid samples from ankylosing spondylitis patients were significantly enriched for the disease-linked clones. A TCR beta motif made up of several highly homologous amino acid variants appeared to be characteristic of blood from ankylosing spondylitis patients.

The chain joins TRBV5-1 to TRBJ2-2; matching of 6 bases hints at TRBD2 as the D gene. The sample consisted of blood, either unsorted or a sorted T cell fraction (not recorded which). The receptor was derived from a male donor with ankylosing spondylitis or in good health (not recorded which). CDR3 loop: CASSSSTGGLFF. The nucleotides are TGCGCCAGCAGCTCGTCCACCGGGGGGCTGTTTTTT.